This T cell receptor (beta chain) was profiled in a study of naive CD8 T cells in extremely preterm neonates. This clone has only one observation. The repertoire was sequenced with immunoSEQ multiplex PCR; TCRdb's copy has only in-frame clones and lacks some. Of around 4,600 clones listed, 95% to 98% are singletons. The CDR3 length is 13 residues. The germline gives CDR1 SEHNR, CDR2 FQNEAQ (reference sequence). The germline V and J ends were trimmed by 6 bases and 4 bases, with 12 bases remaining between them. Healthy children aged about 15-60 months having elective surgery, and healthy nonsmoking adults, gave blood.

Sequencing was carried out using naive CD8+ T cells from blood. The V and J genes are TRBV7-9 and TRBJ1-1; no clear D gene. The receptor's source is a human donor in good health. Here the CDR3 reads CASRYEGFTEAFF. CDR3 sequence (DNA): TGTGCCAGCAGGTATGAGGGTTTCACTGAAGCTTTCTTT.